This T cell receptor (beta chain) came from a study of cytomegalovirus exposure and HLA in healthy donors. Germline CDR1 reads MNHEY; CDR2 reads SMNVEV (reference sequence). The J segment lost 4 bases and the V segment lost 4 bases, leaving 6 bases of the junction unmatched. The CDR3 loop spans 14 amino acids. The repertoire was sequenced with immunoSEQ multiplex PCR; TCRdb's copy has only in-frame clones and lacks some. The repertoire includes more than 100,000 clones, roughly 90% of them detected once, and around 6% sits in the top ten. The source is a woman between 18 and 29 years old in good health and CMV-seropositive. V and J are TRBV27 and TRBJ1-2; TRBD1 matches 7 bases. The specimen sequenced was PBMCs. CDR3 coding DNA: TGTGCCAGCAGTTCCCGGGGACAGAGCTATGGCTACACCTTC. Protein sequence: CASSSRGQSYGYTF.